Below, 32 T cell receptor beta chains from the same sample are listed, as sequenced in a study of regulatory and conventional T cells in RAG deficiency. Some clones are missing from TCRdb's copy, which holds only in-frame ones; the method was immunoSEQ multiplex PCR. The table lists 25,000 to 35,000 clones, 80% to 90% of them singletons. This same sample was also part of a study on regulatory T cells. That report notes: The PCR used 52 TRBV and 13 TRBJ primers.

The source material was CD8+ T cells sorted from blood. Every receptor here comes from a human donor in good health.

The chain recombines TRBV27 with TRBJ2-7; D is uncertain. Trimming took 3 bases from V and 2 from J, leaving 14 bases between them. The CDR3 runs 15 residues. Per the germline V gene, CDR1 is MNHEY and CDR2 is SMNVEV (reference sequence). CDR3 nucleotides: TGTGCCAGCAGTTTGGGCTTTGACATTACCTACGAGCAGTACTTC. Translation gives CASSLGFDITYEQYF.

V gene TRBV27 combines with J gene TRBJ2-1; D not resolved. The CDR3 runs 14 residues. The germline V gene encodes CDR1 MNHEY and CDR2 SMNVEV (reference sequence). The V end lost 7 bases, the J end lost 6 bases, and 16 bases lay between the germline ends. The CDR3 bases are TGTGCCAGCAATTTCATGCTTCCGCCCAATGAGCAGTTCTTC. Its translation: CASNFMLPPNEQFF.

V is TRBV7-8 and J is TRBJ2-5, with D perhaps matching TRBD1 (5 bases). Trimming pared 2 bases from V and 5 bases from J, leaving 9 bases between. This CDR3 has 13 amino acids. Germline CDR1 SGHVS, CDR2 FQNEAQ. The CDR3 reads CASSLRQLETQYF. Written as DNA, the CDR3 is TGTGCCAGCAGCTTAAGACAGTTGGAGACCCAGTACTTC.

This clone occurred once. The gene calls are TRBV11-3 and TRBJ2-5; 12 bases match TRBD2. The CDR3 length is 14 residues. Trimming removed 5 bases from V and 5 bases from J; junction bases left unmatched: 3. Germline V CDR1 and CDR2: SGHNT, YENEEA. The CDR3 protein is CASSPTSGRETQYF. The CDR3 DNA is TGTGCCAGCAGCCCTACTAGCGGGAGGGAGACCCAGTACTTC.

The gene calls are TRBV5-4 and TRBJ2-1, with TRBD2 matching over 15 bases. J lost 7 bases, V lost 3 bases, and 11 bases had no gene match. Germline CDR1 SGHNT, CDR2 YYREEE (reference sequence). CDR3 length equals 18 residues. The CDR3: CASSSNGLAGGKGNEQFF. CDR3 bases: TGTGCCAGCAGCTCTAACGGACTAGCGGGAGGGAAAGGAAATGAGCAGTTCTTC.

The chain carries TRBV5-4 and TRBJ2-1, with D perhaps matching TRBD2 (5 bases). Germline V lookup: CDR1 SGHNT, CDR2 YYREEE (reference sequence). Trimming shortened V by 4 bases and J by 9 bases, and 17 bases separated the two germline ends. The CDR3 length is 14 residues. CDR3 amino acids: CASSEEAGPFEQFF. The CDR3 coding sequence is TGTGCCAGCAGCGAGGAGGCCGGACCGTTTGAGCAGTTCTTC. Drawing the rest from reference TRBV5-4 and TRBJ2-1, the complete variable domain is ETGVTQSPTHLIKTRGQQVTLRCSSQSGHNTVSWYQQALGQGPQFIFQYYREEENGRGNFPPRFSGLQFPNYSSELNVNALELDDSALYLCASSEEAGPFEQFFGPGTRLTVL.

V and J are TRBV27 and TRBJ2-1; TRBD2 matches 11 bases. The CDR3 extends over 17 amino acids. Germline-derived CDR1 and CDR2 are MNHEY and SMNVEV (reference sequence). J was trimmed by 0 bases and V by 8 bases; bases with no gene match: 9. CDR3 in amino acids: CASGGGTSGSSYNEQFF. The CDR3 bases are TGTGCCAGCGGAGGGGGGACTAGCGGAAGCTCCTACAATGAGCAGTTCTTC.

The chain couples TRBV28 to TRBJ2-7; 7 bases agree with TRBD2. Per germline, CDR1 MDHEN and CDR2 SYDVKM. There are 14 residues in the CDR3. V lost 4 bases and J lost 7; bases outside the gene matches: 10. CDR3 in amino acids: CASSSRGVPREQYF. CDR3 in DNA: TGTGCCAGCAGTTCCCGGGGGGTTCCCCGGGAGCAGTACTTC.

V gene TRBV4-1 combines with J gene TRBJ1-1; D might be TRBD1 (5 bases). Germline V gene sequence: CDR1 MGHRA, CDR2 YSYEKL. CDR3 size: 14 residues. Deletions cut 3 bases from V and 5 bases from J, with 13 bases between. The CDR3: CASSQVLGVTEAFF. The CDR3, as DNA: TGCGCCAGCAGCCAGGTTTTGGGGGTAACTGAAGCTTTCTTT.

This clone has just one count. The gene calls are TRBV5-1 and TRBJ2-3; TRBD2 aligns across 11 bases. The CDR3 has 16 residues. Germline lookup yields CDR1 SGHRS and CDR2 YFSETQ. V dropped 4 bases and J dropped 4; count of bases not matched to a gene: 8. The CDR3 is CASSPRTSGLPDTQYF. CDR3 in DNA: TGCGCCAGCAGCCCGCGGACTAGCGGGCTCCCAGATACGCAGTATTTT. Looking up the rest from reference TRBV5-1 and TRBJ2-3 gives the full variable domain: KAGVTQTPRYLIKTRGQQVTLSCSPISGHRSVSWYQQTPGQGLQFLFEYFSETQRNKGNFPGRFSGRQFSNSRSEMNVSTLELGDSALYLCASSPRTSGLPDTQYFGPGTRLTVL.

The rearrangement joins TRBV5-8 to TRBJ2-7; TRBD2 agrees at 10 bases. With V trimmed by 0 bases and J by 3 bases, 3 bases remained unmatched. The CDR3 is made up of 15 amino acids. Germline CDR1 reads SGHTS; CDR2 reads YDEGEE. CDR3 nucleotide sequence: TGTGCCAGCAGCTTGGACGGACTAGCGGACTACGAGCAGTACTTC. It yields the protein CASSLDGLADYEQYF.

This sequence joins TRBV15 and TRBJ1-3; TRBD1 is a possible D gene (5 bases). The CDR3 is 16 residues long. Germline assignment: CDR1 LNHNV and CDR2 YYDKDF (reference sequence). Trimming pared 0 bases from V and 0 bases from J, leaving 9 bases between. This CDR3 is CATSRDAGGSGNTIYF. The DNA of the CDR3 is TGTGCCACCAGCAGAGATGCGGGGGGCTCTGGAAACACCATATATTTT.

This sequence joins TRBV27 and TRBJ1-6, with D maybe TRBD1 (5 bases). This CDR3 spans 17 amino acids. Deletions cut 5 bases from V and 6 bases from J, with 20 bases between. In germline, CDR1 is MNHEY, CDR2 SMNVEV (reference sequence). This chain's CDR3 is CASSPPPRATFNSPLHF. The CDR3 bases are TGTGCCAGCAGTCCCCCCCCCAGGGCCACATTTAATTCACCCCTCCACTTT.

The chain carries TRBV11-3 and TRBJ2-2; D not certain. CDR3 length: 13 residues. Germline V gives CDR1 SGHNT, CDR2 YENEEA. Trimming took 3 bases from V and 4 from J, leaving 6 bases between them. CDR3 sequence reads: CASSFGSTGELFF. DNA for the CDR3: TGTGCCAGCAGCTTCGGGTCCACCGGGGAGCTGTTTTTT.

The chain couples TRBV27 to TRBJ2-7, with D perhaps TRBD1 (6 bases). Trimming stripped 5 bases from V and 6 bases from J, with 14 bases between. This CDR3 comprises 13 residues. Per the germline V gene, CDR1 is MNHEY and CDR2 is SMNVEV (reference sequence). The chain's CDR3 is CASSRSRDTEQYF. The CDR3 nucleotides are TGTGCCAGCAGTAGAAGTCGGGACACCGAGCAGTACTTC.

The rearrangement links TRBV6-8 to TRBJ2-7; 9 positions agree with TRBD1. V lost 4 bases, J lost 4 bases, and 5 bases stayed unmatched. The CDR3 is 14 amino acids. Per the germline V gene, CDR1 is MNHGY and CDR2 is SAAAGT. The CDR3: CASSSGTGKYEQYF. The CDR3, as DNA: TGTGCCAGCAGTTCGGGGACAGGGAAATACGAGCAGTACTTC.

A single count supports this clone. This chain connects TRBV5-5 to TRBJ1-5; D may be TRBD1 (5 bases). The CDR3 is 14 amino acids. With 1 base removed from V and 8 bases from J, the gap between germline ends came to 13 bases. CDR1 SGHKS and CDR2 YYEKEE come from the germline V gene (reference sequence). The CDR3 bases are TGTGCCAGCAGCTTGATTAGCGGGGGTAAGCCCCAGCATTTT. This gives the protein CASSLISGGKPQHF.

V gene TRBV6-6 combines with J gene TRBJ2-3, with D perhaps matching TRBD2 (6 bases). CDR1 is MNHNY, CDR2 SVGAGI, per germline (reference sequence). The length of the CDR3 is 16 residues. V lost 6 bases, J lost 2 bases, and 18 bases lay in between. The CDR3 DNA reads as TGTGCCAGCAGCGCAGTGGGGCTAGCGACCACAGATACGCAGTATTTT. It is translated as CASSAVGLATTDTQYF.

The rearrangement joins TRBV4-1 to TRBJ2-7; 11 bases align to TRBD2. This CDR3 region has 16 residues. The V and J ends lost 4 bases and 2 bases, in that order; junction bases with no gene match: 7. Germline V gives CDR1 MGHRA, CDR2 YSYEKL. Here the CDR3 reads CASSPPLAGGAYEQYF. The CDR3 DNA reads TGCGCCAGCAGCCCCCCCCTAGCGGGGGGCGCCTACGAGCAGTACTTC.

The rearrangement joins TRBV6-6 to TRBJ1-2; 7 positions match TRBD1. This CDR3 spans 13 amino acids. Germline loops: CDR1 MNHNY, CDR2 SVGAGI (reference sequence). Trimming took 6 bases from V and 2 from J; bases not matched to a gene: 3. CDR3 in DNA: TGTGCCAGCAGCCCGGGACAGAACTATGGCTACACCTTC. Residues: CASSPGQNYGYTF.

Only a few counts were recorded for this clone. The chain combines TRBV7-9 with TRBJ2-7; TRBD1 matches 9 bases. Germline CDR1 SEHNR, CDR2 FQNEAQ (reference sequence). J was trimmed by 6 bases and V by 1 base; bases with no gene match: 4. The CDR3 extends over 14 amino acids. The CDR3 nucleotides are TGTGCCAGCAGCTTAGGACAGGGGGAGGCCGAGCAGTACTTC. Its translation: CASSLGQGEAEQYF.

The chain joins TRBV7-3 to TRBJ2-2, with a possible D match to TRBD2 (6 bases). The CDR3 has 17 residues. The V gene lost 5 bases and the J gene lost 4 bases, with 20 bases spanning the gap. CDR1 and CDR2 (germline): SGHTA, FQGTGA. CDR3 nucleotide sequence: TGTGCCAGCAGCATAGGCGGTACCCTCGGGGGCACCGGGGAGCTGTTTTTT. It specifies CASSIGGTLGGTGELFF.

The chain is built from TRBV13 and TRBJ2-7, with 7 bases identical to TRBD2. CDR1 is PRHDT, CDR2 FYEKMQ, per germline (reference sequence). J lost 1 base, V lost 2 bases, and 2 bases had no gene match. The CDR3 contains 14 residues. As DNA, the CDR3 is TGTGCCAGCAGCTTAAGCGGGGCGTCCTACGAGCAGTACTTC. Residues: CASSLSGASYEQYF. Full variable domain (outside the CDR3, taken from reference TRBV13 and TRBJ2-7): AAGVIQSPRHLIKEKRETATLKCYPIPRHDTVYWYQQGPGQDPQFLISFYEKMQSDKGSIPDRFSAQQFSDYHSELNMSSLELGDSALYFCASSLSGASYEQYFGPGTRLTVT.

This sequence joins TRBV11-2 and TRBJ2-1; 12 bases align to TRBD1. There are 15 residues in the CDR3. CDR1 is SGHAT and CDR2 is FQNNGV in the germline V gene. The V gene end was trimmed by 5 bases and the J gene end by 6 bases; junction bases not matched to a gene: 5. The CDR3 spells CASSQRDRGRNEQFF. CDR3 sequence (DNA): TGTGCCAGCAGCCAACGGGACAGGGGGCGCAATGAGCAGTTCTTC.

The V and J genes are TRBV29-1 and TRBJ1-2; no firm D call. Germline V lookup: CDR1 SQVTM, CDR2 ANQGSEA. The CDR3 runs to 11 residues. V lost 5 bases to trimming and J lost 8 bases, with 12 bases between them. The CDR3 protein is CSVPSGEGYTF. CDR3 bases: TGCAGCGTTCCCTCCGGGGAAGGCTACACCTTC.

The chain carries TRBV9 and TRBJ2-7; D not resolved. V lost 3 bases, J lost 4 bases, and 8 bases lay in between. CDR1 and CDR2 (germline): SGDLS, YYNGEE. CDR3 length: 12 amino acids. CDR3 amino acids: CASSETGYEQYF. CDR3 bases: TGTGCCAGCAGCGAGACGGGTTACGAGCAGTACTTC.

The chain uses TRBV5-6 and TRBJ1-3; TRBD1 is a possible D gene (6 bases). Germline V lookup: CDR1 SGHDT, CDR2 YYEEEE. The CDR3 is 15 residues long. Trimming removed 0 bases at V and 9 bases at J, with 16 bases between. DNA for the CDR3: TGTGCCAGCAGCTTGGGTGTCCAGGGGATTGTCACCATATATTTT. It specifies CASSLGVQGIVTIYF.

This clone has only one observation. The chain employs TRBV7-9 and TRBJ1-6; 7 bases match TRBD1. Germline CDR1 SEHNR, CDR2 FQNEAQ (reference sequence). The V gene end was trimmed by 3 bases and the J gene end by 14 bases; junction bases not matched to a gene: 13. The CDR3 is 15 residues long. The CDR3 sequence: CASSFETGPVTTLHF. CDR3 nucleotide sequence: TGTGCCAGCAGCTTTGAGACAGGGCCTGTAACCACCCTCCACTTT. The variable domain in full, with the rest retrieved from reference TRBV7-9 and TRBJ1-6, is DTGVSQNPRHKITKRGQNVTFRCDPISEHNRLYWYRQTLGQGPEFLTYFQNEAQLEKSRLLSDRFSAERPKGSFSTLEIQRTEQGDSAMYLCASSFETGPVTTLHFGNGTRLTVT.

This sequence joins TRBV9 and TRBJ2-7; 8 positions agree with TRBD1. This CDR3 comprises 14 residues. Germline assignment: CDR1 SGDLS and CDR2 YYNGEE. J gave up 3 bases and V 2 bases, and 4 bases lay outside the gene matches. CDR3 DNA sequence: TGTGCCAGCAGCGTCGGGACAGGATTCTACGAGCAGTACTTC. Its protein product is CASSVGTGFYEQYF. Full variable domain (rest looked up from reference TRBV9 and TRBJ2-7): DSGVTQTPKHLITATGQRVTLRCSPRSGDLSVYWYQQSLDQGLQFLIQYYNGEERAKGNILERFSAQQFPDLHSELNLSSLELGDSALYFCASSVGTGFYEQYFGPGTRLTVT.

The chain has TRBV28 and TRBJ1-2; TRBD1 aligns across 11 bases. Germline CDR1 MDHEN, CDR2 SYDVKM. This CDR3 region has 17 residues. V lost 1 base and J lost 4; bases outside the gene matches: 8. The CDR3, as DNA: TGTGCCAGCAGTTTATCCCCCACCGGGACAGGGGGCTATGGCTACACCTTC. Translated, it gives CASSLSPTGTGGYGYTF.

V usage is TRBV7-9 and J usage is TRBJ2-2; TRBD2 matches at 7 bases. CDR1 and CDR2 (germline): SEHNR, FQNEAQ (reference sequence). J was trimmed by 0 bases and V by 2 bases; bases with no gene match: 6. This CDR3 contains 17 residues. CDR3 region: CASSLLTGGPNTGELFF. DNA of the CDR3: TGTGCCAGCAGCTTATTAACGGGGGGACCGAACACCGGGGAGCTGTTTTTT. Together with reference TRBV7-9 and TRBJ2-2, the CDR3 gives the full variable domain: DTGVSQNPRHKITKRGQNVTFRCDPISEHNRLYWYRQTLGQGPEFLTYFQNEAQLEKSRLLSDRFSAERPKGSFSTLEIQRTEQGDSAMYLCASSLLTGGPNTGELFFGEGSRLTVL.

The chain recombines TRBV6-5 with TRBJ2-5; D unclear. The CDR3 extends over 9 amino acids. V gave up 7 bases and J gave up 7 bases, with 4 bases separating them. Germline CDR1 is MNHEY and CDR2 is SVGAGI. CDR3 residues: CASKRTQYF. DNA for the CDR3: TGTGCCAGCAAGAGGACCCAGTACTTC.